Described below is a single T cell receptor (beta chain) sequence and its context. This record comes from a study of control samples from healthy donors and cancer patients. The assay was immunoSEQ multiplex PCR, and TCRdb's table has in-frame clones only and misses some. The table shows around 150,000 clones, with around 90% occurring only once. Material for sequencing was blood. This TCR was recovered from a man aged 25-40 years in good health.

The CDR3 DNA is TGTGCCAGTAGTAATGGCCTTGAGGATTGGAACACTGAAGCTTTCTTT. Translated, it gives CASSNGLEDWNTEAFF. The chain links TRBV19 to TRBJ1-1; D uncertain. CDR1 LNHDA and CDR2 SQIVND come from the germline V gene (reference sequence). The CDR3 consists of 16 residues. The V gene lost 4 bases and the J gene lost 1 base, with 16 bases spanning the gap. Together with reference TRBV19 and TRBJ1-1, the CDR3 gives the full variable domain: DGGITQSPKYLFRKEGQNVTLSCEQNLNHDAMYWYRQDPGQGLRLIYYSQIVNDFQKGDIAEGYSVSREKKESFPLTVTSAQKNPTAFYLCASSNGLEDWNTEAFFGQGTRLTVV.